These T cell receptor beta chains were read from a single sample in a study of blood T cell repertoires in COVID-19. Here immunoSEQ multiplex PCR was the method, and the copy in TCRdb shows in-frame clones only, minus some. Here the sample spans over 150,000 clones, roughly 94% being singletons. Source material: peripheral blood. All receptors come from a man between 25 and 39 years old with COVID-19, enrolled during active disease. Both conserved end residues are part of each CDR3. Each record gives: J gene, D gene, clone size, V gene, CDR3 length, CDR3 protein, CDR3 DNA. The D gene is left open where the match is weak. Only some rows state a clone size, as once, few, many or a class for expanded clones.

J: TRBJ2-7; D: NA; size: NA; V: TRBV5-6; length: 15; CDR3: CASSLTGVGLYEQYF; DNA: TGTGCCAGCAGCTTGACGGGAGTAGGCCTCTACGAGCAGTACTTC
J: TRBJ2-5; D: NA; size: NA; V: TRBV5-1; length: 13; CDR3: CASRIGPSETQYF; DNA: TGCGCCAGCAGGATTGGGCCTTCAGAGACCCAGTACTTC
J: TRBJ2-1; D: TRBD2; size: NA; V: TRBV19; length: 19; CDR3: CASTDVGLAGGDSYNEQFF; DNA: TGTGCCAGTACCGATGTGGGGCTAGCGGGGGGCGACTCCTACAATGAGCAGTTCTTC
J: TRBJ1-1; D: NA; size: NA; V: TRBV19; length: 13; CDR3: CASSMGGETEAFF; DNA: TGTGCCAGTAGTATGGGGGGGGAAACTGAAGCTTTCTTT
J: TRBJ1-2; D: TRBD1; size: NA; V: TRBV25-1; length: 16; CDR3: CASSEYGGQGTYGYTF; DNA: TGTGCCAGCAGTGAATATGGCGGACAGGGAACTTATGGCTACACCTTC
J: TRBJ2-2; D: TRBD1; size: once; V: TRBV11-2; length: 16; CDR3: CASSGQAIRYTGELFF; DNA: TGTGCCAGCAGCGGACAGGCTATTCGGTACACCGGGGAGCTGTTTTTT
J: TRBJ2-7; D: TRBD2; size: NA; V: TRBV2; length: 18; CDR3: CASSETASGGVTTYEQYF; DNA: TGTGCCAGCAGTGAAACGGCTAGCGGGGGGGTAACCACCTACGAGCAGTACTTC
J: TRBJ2-7; D: TRBD2; size: NA; V: TRBV3-1/TRBV3-2; length: 14; CDR3: CASSPTSASYEQYF; DNA: TGTGCCAGCAGCCCGACTAGCGCGTCCTACGAGCAGTACTTC
J: TRBJ2-1; D: NA; size: NA; V: TRBV19; length: 15; CDR3: CASSMGGARYNEQFF; DNA: TGTGCCAGTAGTATGGGGGGGGCAAGATACAATGAGCAGTTCTTC
J: TRBJ1-1; D: NA; size: NA; V: TRBV19; length: 14; CDR3: CASSRQFSNTEAFF; DNA: TGTGCCAGTAGCCGACAGTTTTCCAACACTGAAGCTTTCTTT
J: TRBJ1-2; D: TRBD1; size: NA; V: TRBV9; length: 16; CDR3: CASSVRTGGAPWGYTF; DNA: TGTGCCAGCAGCGTAAGGACAGGGGGCGCCCCGTGGGGCTACACCTTC
J: TRBJ1-2; D: TRBD1; size: few; V: TRBV12-3/TRBV12-4; length: 12; CDR3: CASRPGQGPYTF; DNA: TGTGCCAGCAGGCCCGGACAGGGCCCCTACACCTTC
J: TRBJ1-1; D: NA; size: NA; V: TRBV30; length: 14; CDR3: CAWSVGGGNTEAFF; DNA: TGTGCCTGGAGTGTGGGGGGGGGAAACACTGAAGCTTTCTTT
J: TRBJ2-3; D: NA; size: NA; V: TRBV6-1; length: 14; CDR3: CASSEQGRTDTQYF; DNA: TGTGCCAGCAGTGAGCAGGGTCGGACAGATACGCAGTATTTT
J: TRBJ2-3; D: TRBD1; size: once; V: TRBV4-1; length: 18; CDR3: CASSPQRRDRVITDTQYF; DNA: TGCGCCAGCAGCCCGCAAAGGAGGGACAGGGTTATCACAGATACGCAGTATTTT
J: TRBJ1-3; D: TRBD1; size: NA; V: TRBV5-1; length: 15; CDR3: CASSLEGALGNTIYF; DNA: TGCGCCAGCAGCTTGGAGGGGGCGCTTGGAAACACCATATATTTT
J: TRBJ1-6; D: TRBD1; size: NA; V: TRBV6-5; length: 15; CDR3: CASTLDRGNNSPLHF; DNA: TGTGCCAGCACTTTAGACAGGGGCAATAATTCACCCCTCCACTTT
J: TRBJ1-5; D: NA; size: NA; V: TRBV9; length: 13; CDR3: CASSAGRDQPQHF; DNA: TGTGCCAGCAGCGCCGGTCGCGATCAGCCCCAGCATTTT
J: TRBJ1-5; D: NA; size: once; V: TRBV5-1; length: 14; CDR3: CASSLGSSNQPQHF; DNA: TGCGCCAGCAGCTTGGGCAGTAGCAATCAGCCCCAGCATTTT
J: TRBJ1-2; D: NA; size: NA; V: TRBV5-1; length: 13; CDR3: CASSIQGNHGYTF; DNA: TGCGCCAGCAGCATACAGGGTAACCATGGCTACACCTTC
J: TRBJ1-5; D: NA; size: NA; V: TRBV19; length: 16; CDR3: CASSSPTGYSNQPQHF; DNA: TGTGCCAGTAGTAGCCCGACAGGATATAGCAATCAGCCCCAGCATTTT
J: TRBJ1-6; D: NA; size: NA; V: TRBV21-1; length: 14; CDR3: CASSKGTGDSPLHF; DNA: TGTGCCAGCAGCAAAGGGACAGGAGATTCACCCCTCCACTTT
J: TRBJ1-3; D: TRBD1; size: NA; V: TRBV30; length: 13; CDR3: CAWDRASGNTIYF; DNA: TGTGCCTGGGACAGGGCCTCTGGAAACACCATATATTTT
J: TRBJ2-3; D: TRBD2; size: NA; V: TRBV7-9; length: 15; CDR3: CASSLAGGRTDTQYF; DNA: TGTGCCAGCAGCCTAGCGGGGGGGCGCACAGATACGCAGTATTTT
J: TRBJ1-5; D: NA; size: NA; V: TRBV28; length: 14; CDR3: CASSLGLPGQPQHF; DNA: TGTGCCAGCAGTTTAGGGCTCCCGGGACAGCCCCAGCATTTT
J: TRBJ2-5; D: TRBD1; size: NA; V: TRBV5-1; length: 13; CDR3: CASSDRGQETQYF; DNA: TGCGCCAGCAGCGACAGGGGACAAGAGACCCAGTACTTC
J: TRBJ2-7; D: NA; size: NA; V: TRBV6-1; length: 15; CDR3: CASSEFRQGIYEQYF; DNA: TGTGCCAGCAGTGAATTTCGGCAGGGGATATACGAGCAGTACTTC
J: TRBJ1-1; D: NA; size: NA; V: TRBV3-1/TRBV3-2; length: 15; CDR3: CASSQGVLVNTEAFF; DNA: TGTGCCAGCAGCCAAGGAGTGTTGGTGAACACTGAAGCTTTCTTT
J: TRBJ2-7; D: NA; size: NA; V: TRBV4-1; length: 15; CDR3: CASSQGTLRGYEQYF; DNA: TGCGCCAGCAGCCAAGGCACCCTCAGGGGCTACGAGCAGTACTTC
J: TRBJ1-1; D: TRBD1; size: NA; V: TRBV14; length: 13; CDR3: CASSQTGGTEAFF; DNA: TGTGCCAGCAGTCAGACAGGGGGAACTGAAGCTTTCTTT
J: TRBJ2-7; D: TRBD1; size: NA; V: TRBV7-7; length: 15; CDR3: CASSPGTGSSYEQYF; DNA: TGTGCCAGCAGCCCCGGGACAGGCAGCTCCTACGAGCAGTACTTC
J: TRBJ1-2; D: NA; size: NA; V: TRBV29-1; length: 15; CDR3: CSVEELQTRGGGYTF; DNA: TGCAGCGTTGAAGAATTACAGACCCGGGGAGGGGGCTACACCTTC
J: TRBJ2-7; D: TRBD2; size: NA; V: TRBV27; length: 17; CDR3: CASSGSTSGGPSYEQYF; DNA: TGTGCCAGCAGTGGGTCGACTAGCGGAGGACCATCCTACGAGCAGTACTTC
J: TRBJ1-2; D: NA; size: NA; V: TRBV11-2; length: 14; CDR3: CASSLGGSNYGYTF; DNA: TGTGCCAGCAGCTTAGGCGGCAGCAACTATGGCTACACCTTC
J: TRBJ2-5; D: NA; size: NA; V: TRBV7-9; length: 14; CDR3: CASSLSDYQETQYF; DNA: TGTGCCAGCAGCTTATCAGATTACCAAGAGACCCAGTACTTC
J: TRBJ1-2; D: NA; size: once; V: TRBV6-5; length: 12; CDR3: CASSLESRGYTF; DNA: TGTGCCAGCAGCCTGGAGAGTCGTGGCTACACCTTC
J: TRBJ2-2; D: TRBD2; size: once; V: TRBV2; length: 15; CDR3: CASSEGLVNAGELFF; DNA: TGTGCCAGCAGTGAGGGACTAGTCAACGCCGGGGAGCTGTTTTTT
J: TRBJ1-6; D: NA; size: few; V: TRBV5-1; length: 16; CDR3: CASSFVDTQGGSPLHF; DNA: TGCGCCAGCAGCTTCGTCGACACCCAAGGGGGTTCACCCCTCCACTTT
J: TRBJ1-2; D: TRBD1; size: NA; V: TRBV6-4; length: 16; CDR3: CASSDTRQGTNYGYTF; DNA: TGTGCCAGCAGTGACACCCGACAGGGAACTAACTATGGCTACACCTTC
J: TRBJ1-5; D: NA; size: NA; V: TRBV9; length: 14; CDR3: CASARGGTNQPQHF; DNA: TGTGCCAGCGCCCGAGGGGGAACAAATCAGCCCCAGCATTTT
J: TRBJ2-7; D: NA; size: few; V: TRBV15; length: 15; CDR3: CATSRELAGAYEQYF; DNA: TGTGCCACCAGCAGAGAGTTAGCAGGGGCCTACGAGCAGTACTTC
J: TRBJ1-2; D: TRBD1; size: NA; V: TRBV6-5; length: 13; CDR3: CASGTGGNYGYTF; DNA: TGTGCCAGCGGGACAGGGGGTAACTATGGCTACACCTTC
J: TRBJ2-1; D: NA; size: once; V: TRBV9; length: 17; CDR3: CASSALTHPGVYNEQFF; DNA: TGTGCCAGCAGCGCGCTCACCCATCCGGGGGTTTACAATGAGCAGTTCTTC
J: TRBJ1-1; D: NA; size: NA; V: TRBV29-1; length: 15; CDR3: CSVEDRRQGLAEAFF; DNA: TGCAGCGTTGAAGATCGTAGGCAGGGGTTGGCTGAAGCTTTCTTT
J: TRBJ2-7; D: NA; size: NA; V: TRBV11-2; length: 15; CDR3: CASSLGVAENYEQYF; DNA: TGTGCCAGCAGCTTAGGGGTAGCGGAGAACTACGAGCAGTACTTC
J: TRBJ2-3; D: NA; size: NA; V: TRBV5-6; length: 18; CDR3: CASSLVPAGPTNTDTQYF; DNA: TGTGCCAGCAGCTTGGTCCCAGCAGGGCCCACTAACACAGATACGCAGTATTTT
J: TRBJ1-3; D: NA; size: NA; V: TRBV6-5; length: 14; CDR3: CASGVGGSGNTIYF; DNA: TGTGCCAGCGGAGTGGGGGGCTCTGGAAACACCATATATTTT
J: TRBJ2-3; D: TRBD1; size: NA; V: TRBV10-1; length: 14; CDR3: CASSGTGASDTQYF; DNA: TGCGCCAGCAGTGGGACAGGGGCGTCAGATACGCAGTATTTT
J: TRBJ1-1; D: NA; size: once; V: TRBV12-5; length: 13; CDR3: CASGGKMNTEAFF; DNA: TGTGCTAGTGGCGGGAAAATGAACACTGAAGCTTTCTTT